This T cell receptor (beta chain) appears in the sequencing data of a study of blood T cell repertoires in COVID-19. In assigning cohorts, the study relied on participant-reported clinical history. Recovered status in Cohort 3 required two negative PCRs, clearance, or symptom resolution. Per the original data handling: Amplification from reference gene primers served as the basis for estimated nucleated cell counts. Produced via immunoSEQ multiplex PCR; TCRdb's table is partial and in-frame only. Clone size and the V and J calls come from that table; the DNA yielded D and trimming. The data show roughly 200,000 clones, around 85% seen once. The source of this sequence is a man in his forties who had recovered from COVID-19. The specimen was PBMCs or T cells enriched from blood (not recorded which).

For the CDR3, the DNA is TGTGCCAGCAGCCTCCTAGCGGGAGGTGCTTACAATGAGCAGTTCTTC. This translates into CASSLLAGGAYNEQFF. The chain joins TRBV14 to TRBJ2-1, with TRBD2 identical over 11 bases. This CDR3 has 16 amino acids. Germline V gene data show CDR1 as SGHDN and CDR2 as FVKESK. V lost 4 bases to trimming and J lost 4 bases; unmatched junction nucleotides: 6.